This TCR beta chain comes out of a study of shared clonotypes between healthy human individuals. As for the study in general: CD4 naive and CD4 memory each took three plates per donor, while CD8 naive took two and CD8 memory one.

Findings and limits, study-wide: Depth of sequencing was expected to influence donor clonotype sharing.

Trimming took 8 bases from V and 3 from J, leaving 11 bases between them. This CDR3 has 13 residues. Germline V gene data show CDR1 as SNHLY and CDR2 as FYNNEI. Turning to this clone: Its antigen is currently unknown.

Investigators spread the genomic DNA of each subset evenly over several immunoSEQ plates. Assay: immunoSEQ multiplex PCR; the TCRdb copy retains only in-frame clones and omits some. The sample yields 2 million to 2.5 million clones, 95% seen once. The V and J genes are TRBV2 and TRBJ1-5; D unresolved. What was sequenced was naive CD4+ T cells sorted from blood. As to subset: CD45RA+ positively selected. This sequence originates from a man aged 18 to 29 in good health. The CDR3 region is CASGKGFNQPQHF. The CDR3 DNA follows: TGTGCCAGCGGGAAAGGGTTCAATCAGCCCCAGCATTTT.